This T cell receptor (beta chain) was profiled in a study of blood T cell repertoires in COVID-19. Sequenced by immunoSEQ multiplex PCR; TCRdb stores in-frame clones only, minus some. Of around 200,000 clones listed, roughly 86% are singletons. The CDR3 sequence is 15 residues long. V shed 1 base and J 8 bases; nucleotides not matched to a gene: 10. Germline V gene lookup returns CDR1 SGHAT and CDR2 FQNNGV. Sequencing was done on a sample of peripheral blood. The sequence derives from a man aged 18 to 29 with active or convalescent COVID-19. V and J are TRBV11-2 and TRBJ1-2, with 7 bases identical to TRBD1. As DNA, the CDR3 is TGTGCCAGCAGCTTAGCAGCACAGGGGCTAATCGGCTACACCTTC. Amino acids: CASSLAAQGLIGYTF.